Shown below are 30 T cell receptor beta chains from a single sample sequenced in a study of cytomegalovirus exposure and HLA in healthy donors. The PCR employed 60 Vbeta primers together with 13 Jbeta primers. Sequencing used immunoSEQ multiplex PCR; TCRdb keeps in-frame clones, though not all of them. The sample yields about 140,000 clones, 60% to 85% seen once. Material: PBMCs. These receptors came from a male donor in good health and CMV-seronegative.

V is TRBV6-5 and J is TRBJ1-2; tentative D call: TRBD1 (6 bases). The CDR3 sequence is 13 residues long. Germline lookup yields CDR1 MNHEY and CDR2 SVGAGI. V was clipped by 4 bases and J by 4 bases, with 10 bases between them. CDR3 amino acids: CASSSGRGYGYTF. The CDR3 DNA reads TGTGCCAGCAGTTCGGGCAGGGGCTATGGCTACACCTTC.

Regarding this clone: Sequence at one end of the junction differs from germline and may be a read error. This rearrangement joins TRBV7-9 to TRBJ2-2; no clear D. The CDR3 loop spans 15 amino acids. From germline, CDR1 is SEHNR and CDR2 FQNEAQ (reference sequence). CDR3 coding DNA: TGTCCCAGCAGCCTTACATCCTGGCCCAGCGGGGAGCTGTTTTTT. As protein: CPSSLTSWPSGELFF.

The chain joins TRBV29-1 to TRBJ2-7, with 12 bases fitting TRBD1. The length of the CDR3 is 16 residues. Trimming at V came to 7 bases and at J to 3 bases, leaving 13 bases not matched to a gene. Per germline, CDR1 SQVTM and CDR2 ANQGSEA. For the CDR3, the DNA is TGCAGCGCTAACCTATGGGACAGGGGGCGATTCTACGAGCAGTACTTC. This gives the protein CSANLWDRGRFYEQYF.

The chain couples TRBV6-5 to TRBJ1-2; 7 bases are a match to TRBD1. Germline loops: CDR1 MNHEY, CDR2 SVGAGI. J gave up 7 bases and V 6 bases, and 5 bases lay outside the gene matches. The length of the CDR3 is 12 residues. CDR3 DNA: TGTGCCAGCAGCCGAGGGGGCCCTGGCTACACCTTC. Its protein is CASSRGGPGYTF.

This chain uses TRBV18 with TRBJ1-1, with unresolved D. Germline loops: CDR1 KGHSH, CDR2 LQKENI. Trimming stripped 0 bases from V and 3 bases from J, with 8 bases between. The CDR3 runs to 14 residues. The DNA of the CDR3 is TGTGCCAGCTCACCACCCGGGGTTTACACTGAAGCTTTCTTT. This encodes CASSPPGVYTEAFF.

V and J are TRBV7-9 and TRBJ2-6, with a weak D call TRBD2 (5 bases). The germline V gene encodes CDR1 SEHNR and CDR2 FQNEAQ (reference sequence). V was trimmed by 7 bases and J by 0 bases, leaving 10 bases between them. The CDR3 is 15 residues long. CDR3 loop: CASMIGSSGANVLTF. The CDR3 region has the DNA TGTGCCAGCATGATAGGGAGCTCTGGGGCCAACGTCCTGACTTTC.

The V gene is TRBV15, the J gene TRBJ2-1; TRBD2 agrees at 8 bases. CDR3 size: 17 residues. Trimming at V came to 0 bases and at J to 1 base, leaving 5 bases not matched to a gene. Looked up from germline, CDR1 is LNHNV and CDR2 is YYDKDF (reference sequence). Here the CDR3 DNA reads TGTGCCACCAGCAGAGATGTAGCGGGAAGGTCCTACAATGAGCAGTTCTTC. Protein product: CATSRDVAGRSYNEQFF.

This chain connects TRBV7-9 to TRBJ1-3; 8 bases agree with TRBD1. This CDR3 contains 16 residues. Germline CDR1 reads SEHNR; CDR2 reads FQNEAQ (reference sequence). V gave up 4 bases and J gave up 6 bases; unmatched junction bases: 11. This CDR3 is CASSYGQGLAENTIYF. DNA for the CDR3: TGTGCCAGCAGCTATGGACAGGGTTTGGCCGAAAACACCATATATTTT.

The chain couples TRBV2 to TRBJ2-4; no firm D call. Germline assignment: CDR1 SNHLY and CDR2 FYNNEI. The germline V and J ends were trimmed by 3 bases and 0 bases, with 6 bases remaining between them. The CDR3 runs to 14 residues. CDR3 DNA: TGTGCCAGCAGTGACAGGCAAGCCAAAAACATTCAGTACTTC. Protein sequence: CASSDRQAKNIQYF.

This clone was counted only a few times. The J gene is TRBJ2-2, the V gene TRBV5-6; tentatively, D is TRBD2 (5 bases). Between the trimmed V and J ends, which lost 4 bases and 7 bases, there was a span of 14 bases. From germline, CDR1 is SGHDT and CDR2 YYEEEE. This CDR3 is built from 14 residues. The CDR3 sequence: CASSAPGSIGELFF. The CDR3 DNA reads TGTGCCAGCAGCGCTCCGGGGTCGATCGGGGAGCTGTTTTTT. Supplemented by reference TRBV5-6 and TRBJ2-2, the full variable domain reads DAGVTQSPTHLIKTRGQQVTLRCSPKSGHDTVSWYQQALGQGPQFIFQYYEEEERQRGNFPDRFSGHQFPNYSSELNVNALLLGDSALYLCASSAPGSIGELFFGEGSRLTVL.

V gene TRBV5-1 combines with J gene TRBJ2-5; D not certain. Germline-derived CDR1 and CDR2 are SGHRS and YFSETQ. This CDR3 contains 15 residues. V shed 0 bases and J shed 5 bases, with 14 bases lying between them. The CDR3: CASSLGARHPETQYF. The CDR3 coding sequence is TGCGCCAGCAGCTTGGGGGCGAGACATCCGGAGACCCAGTACTTC. Complete variable domain (other parts from reference TRBV5-1 and TRBJ2-5): KAGVTQTPRYLIKTRGQQVTLSCSPISGHRSVSWYQQTPGQGLQFLFEYFSETQRNKGNFPGRFSGRQFSNSRSEMNVSTLELGDSALYLCASSLGARHPETQYFGPGTRLLVL.

There are a few counts of this clone. This rearrangement joins TRBV18 to TRBJ1-2; D might be TRBD1 (6 bases). This CDR3 contains 14 residues. V lost 2 bases, J lost 3 bases, and 10 bases lay in between. Germline V gene data show CDR1 as KGHSH and CDR2 as LQKENI. The DNA of the CDR3 is TGTGCCAGCTCACCAACGGACAGTGACTATGGCTACACCTTC. It yields the protein CASSPTDSDYGYTF.

The J gene is TRBJ2-3, the V gene TRBV9; 7 bases are a match to TRBD2. The V segment lost 4 bases and the J segment 4 bases; nucleotides outside the gene matches: 9. This CDR3 is built from 15 residues. Germline CDR1 reads SGDLS; CDR2 reads YYNGEE. The CDR3 coding sequence is TGTGCCAGCAGCTTCCCCGGGGGGTGGGCAGATACGCAGTATTTT. The encoded protein is CASSFPGGWADTQYF. The variable domain in full, with the rest retrieved from reference TRBV9 and TRBJ2-3, is DSGVTQTPKHLITATGQRVTLRCSPRSGDLSVYWYQQSLDQGLQFLIQYYNGEERAKGNILERFSAQQFPDLHSELNLSSLELGDSALYFCASSFPGGWADTQYFGPGTRLTVL.

This chain joins TRBV10-3 and TRBJ2-5; 13 nucleotides align to TRBD2. This CDR3 has 16 amino acids. V was clipped by 3 bases and J by 5 bases; unmatched bases: 6. Germline CDR1 is ENHRY and CDR2 is SYGVKD. DNA for the CDR3: TGTGCCATCAGTGATACTAGCGGGAGGGCCGGGGAGACCCAGTACTTC. It codes for CAISDTSGRAGETQYF.

This clone was recorded only once. The rearrangement links TRBV4-1 to TRBJ2-7; weak D call: TRBD1 (5 bases). Germline V gives CDR1 MGHRA, CDR2 YSYEKL. The V end lost 3 bases, the J end lost 7 bases, and 13 bases lay between the germline ends. The CDR3 is made up of 13 amino acids. CDR3 in DNA: TGCGCCAGCAGCCAGAAGCAGGGTGGGGAGCAGTACTTC. This codes for CASSQKQGGEQYF.

The chain has TRBV6-5 and TRBJ1-6; D gene ambiguous. Trimming left V 2 bases short and J 11 bases short, with 19 bases between. This CDR3 has 16 amino acids. Germline V gene data show CDR1 as MNHEY and CDR2 as SVGAGI. CDR3 sequence reads: CASSYRQAQPRPPLHF. The DNA of the CDR3 is TGTGCCAGCAGTTACCGACAAGCACAACCTCGTCCACCCCTCCACTTT.

This chain joins TRBV5-1 and TRBJ2-1, with 7 bases fitting TRBD2. The germline V gene has CDR1 SGHRS and CDR2 YFSETQ. The CDR3 has 15 amino acids. Trimming took 1 base from V and 0 from J; bases not matched to a gene: 1. The CDR3 bases are TGCGCCAGCAGCTTGCTAGCGGACTCCTACAATGAGCAGTTCTTC. It encodes CASSLLADSYNEQFF.

The chain employs TRBV15 and TRBJ1-1; 9 nucleotides match TRBD1. V was clipped by 2 bases and J by 6 bases; unmatched bases: 10. CDR3 length: 16 amino acids. Germline V gene sequence: CDR1 LNHNV, CDR2 YYDKDF (reference sequence). CDR3 region: CATSRRRADRGAEAFF. CDR3 sequence (DNA): TGTGCCACCAGCAGACGTAGAGCGGACAGGGGCGCTGAAGCTTTCTTT.

The rearrangement uses TRBV9 and TRBJ2-2, with 13 bases matching TRBD2. The germline V gene encodes CDR1 SGDLS and CDR2 YYNGEE. With V trimmed by 4 bases and J by 7 bases, 10 bases remained unmatched. The CDR3 extends over 17 amino acids. DNA for the CDR3: TGTGCCAGCAGCCCCAGGACTAGCGGGAGTTTGGGCGGGGAGCTGTTTTTT. Its protein is CASSPRTSGSLGGELFF. The full variable domain, with the rest looked up from reference TRBV9 and TRBJ2-2, is DSGVTQTPKHLITATGQRVTLRCSPRSGDLSVYWYQQSLDQGLQFLIQYYNGEERAKGNILERFSAQQFPDLHSELNLSSLELGDSALYFCASSPRTSGSLGGELFFGEGSRLTVL.

This clone has only a few counts. The J gene is TRBJ2-1, the V gene TRBV7-2; 11 bases align to TRBD2. The V segment lost 5 bases and the J segment 2 bases; nucleotides outside the gene matches: 8. Germline CDR1 and CDR2: SGHTA and FQGNSA. This CDR3 comprises 17 residues. CDR3 amino acids: CASSGLAGGIPYNEQFF. CDR3 DNA: TGTGCCAGCAGCGGGCTAGCGGGAGGAATCCCCTACAATGAGCAGTTCTTC. Filled out from reference TRBV7-2 and TRBJ2-1, the complete variable domain reads GAGVSQSPSNKVTEKGKDVELRCDPISGHTALYWYRQSLGQGLEFLIYFQGNSAPDKSGLPSDRFSAERTGGSVSTLTIQRTQQEDSAVYLCASSGLAGGIPYNEQFFGPGTRLTVL.

Only one count was recorded for this clone. The chain combines TRBV14 with TRBJ2-3; D uncertain. This CDR3 contains 13 residues. With 5 bases removed from V and 4 bases from J, the gap between germline ends came to 10 bases. Per germline, CDR1 SGHDN and CDR2 FVKESK. DNA for the CDR3: TGTGCCAGCAGCGCGAGCATGGCAGATACGCAGTATTTT. Translated: CASSASMADTQYF.

This chain connects TRBV10-3 to TRBJ2-2; the match to TRBD1 covers 8 bases. CDR3 length: 21 amino acids. Trimming cost V 2 bases and J 5 bases; bases outside gene matches: 22. Germline V gene sequence: CDR1 ENHRY, CDR2 SYGVKD. The CDR3 DNA follows: TGTGCCATCAGTGAGGTTGGGGCCTCACCCGGACAGGGACACAGGACCGGGGAGCTGTTTTTT. Translation: CAISEVGASPGQGHRTGELFF.

CDR3 coding DNA: TGTGCCAGCAGTGAAGAAGTGAGGGGGCTTTGGGCAGATACGCAGTATTTT. The encoded protein is CASSEEVRGLWADTQYF. V and J are TRBV6-1 and TRBJ2-3, with 7 bases aligning to TRBD1. The CDR3 is made up of 17 amino acids. The V gene end was trimmed by 1 base and the J gene end by 4 bases; junction bases not matched to a gene: 11. Germline CDR1 MNHNS, CDR2 SASEGT.

This clone was counted a single time. This chain joins TRBV4-3 and TRBJ2-3; D ambiguous. Germline CDR1 reads LGHNA; CDR2 reads YSLEER. V lost 0 bases, J lost 2 bases, and 9 bases lay in between. The CDR3 runs to 15 residues. The CDR3 nucleotides read TGCGCCAGCAGCCAAGATCGAGCAAACACAGATACGCAGTATTTT. This translates into CASSQDRANTDTQYF.

The chain links TRBV5-1 to TRBJ2-1; TRBD1 aligns across 7 bases. Germline lookup yields CDR1 SGHRS and CDR2 YFSETQ. The CDR3 has 16 amino acids. Losses at the gene ends were 3 bases for V and 2 bases for J; bases not matched to a gene: 8. CDR3 sequence (DNA): TGCGCCAGCAGCTCAGGGGGTAAAAATACCTACAATGAGCAGTTCTTC. This sequence encodes CASSSGGKNTYNEQFF.

This chain joins TRBV5-1 and TRBJ2-5, with no clear D. V dropped 0 bases and J dropped 2 bases, with 14 bases sitting between them. CDR1 and CDR2 from the germline V gene are SGHRS and YFSETQ. This CDR3 comprises 16 residues. In DNA, the CDR3 is TGCGCCAGCAGCTTGGCCCAGGCTTCCCTGCAAGAGACCCAGTACTTC. Encoded protein: CASSLAQASLQETQYF.

The rearrangement links TRBV29-1 to TRBJ2-7, with a tentative D call TRBD1 (6 bases). This CDR3 has 14 amino acids. Trimming took off 6 bases at V and 7 bases at J, with 22 bases between the two ends. Germline CDR1 reads SQVTM; CDR2 reads ANQGSEA. The CDR3 DNA reads as TGCAGCGTCGTCGGGACATCTCTCCTGAGTGAGCAGTACTTC. Its protein product is CSVVGTSLLSEQYF.

The CDR3 region is CASSSTQGAIGGYTF. CDR3 bases: TGTGCCAGCAGTTCGACACAGGGGGCGATAGGTGGCTACACCTTC. The rearrangement joins TRBV6-5 to TRBJ1-2, with 9 bases lining up with TRBD1. Unmatched junction bases numbered 10, after V lost 4 bases and J lost 7 bases. Germline V lookup: CDR1 MNHEY, CDR2 SVGAGI. This CDR3 has 15 amino acids.

The chain employs TRBV30 and TRBJ1-1; perhaps TRBD1 as D (6 bases). V was pared by 3 bases and J by 1 base, with 6 bases between. The CDR3 totals 12 residues. The germline V gene has CDR1 GTSNPN and CDR2 SVGIG (reference sequence). The CDR3: CAWRQGNTEAFF. The CDR3 region has the DNA TGTGCCTGGAGACAGGGGAACACTGAAGCTTTCTTT.

This chain uses TRBV19 with TRBJ2-1, with 7 bases lining up with TRBD1. The CDR3 loop spans 16 amino acids. Trimming cost V 5 bases and J 2 bases; bases outside gene matches: 9. Germline V gives CDR1 LNHDA, CDR2 SQIVND (reference sequence). The CDR3: CASSGQAQGTYNEQFF. Here the CDR3 DNA reads TGTGCCAGTAGTGGACAGGCCCAAGGCACCTACAATGAGCAGTTCTTC. Full variable domain (remainder filled in from reference TRBV19 and TRBJ2-1): DGGITQSPKYLFRKEGQNVTLSCEQNLNHDAMYWYRQDPGQGLRLIYYSQIVNDFQKGDIAEGYSVSREKKESFPLTVTSAQKNPTAFYLCASSGQAQGTYNEQFFGPGTRLTVL.